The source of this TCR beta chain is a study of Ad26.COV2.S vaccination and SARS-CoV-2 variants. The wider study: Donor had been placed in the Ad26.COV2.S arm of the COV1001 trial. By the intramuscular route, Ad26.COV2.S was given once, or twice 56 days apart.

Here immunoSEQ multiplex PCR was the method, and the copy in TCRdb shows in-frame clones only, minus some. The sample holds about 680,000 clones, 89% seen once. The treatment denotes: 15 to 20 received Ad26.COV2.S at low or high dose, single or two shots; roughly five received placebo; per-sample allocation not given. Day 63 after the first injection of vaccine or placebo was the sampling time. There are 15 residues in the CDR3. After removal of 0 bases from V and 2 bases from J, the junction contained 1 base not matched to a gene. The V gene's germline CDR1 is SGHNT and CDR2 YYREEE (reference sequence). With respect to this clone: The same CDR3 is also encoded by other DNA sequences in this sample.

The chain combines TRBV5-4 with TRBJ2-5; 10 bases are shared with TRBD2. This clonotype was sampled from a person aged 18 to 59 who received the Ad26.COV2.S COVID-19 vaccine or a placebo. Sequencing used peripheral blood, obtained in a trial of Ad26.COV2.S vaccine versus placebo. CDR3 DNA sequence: TGTGCCAGCAGCTTGGGGACTAGCGGTCAAGAGACCCAGTACTTC. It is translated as CASSLGTSGQETQYF. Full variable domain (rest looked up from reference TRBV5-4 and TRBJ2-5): ETGVTQSPTHLIKTRGQQVTLRCSSQSGHNTVSWYQQALGQGPQFIFQYYREEENGRGNFPPRFSGLQFPNYSSELNVNALELDDSALYLCASSLGTSGQETQYFGPGTRLLVL.